The sequence of this T cell receptor beta chain was determined in a study of T cells in Graves' hyperthyroidism and ophthalmopathy. General study points: Before onset, ophthalmopathy was predicted by the model a median approximately 6.5 months earlier.

The CDR3 is 10 residues long. The V gene lost 5 bases and the J gene lost 12 bases, with 13 bases spanning the gap. The germline V gene encodes CDR1 DFQATT and CDR2 SNEGSKA (reference sequence). The TCR beta CDR3 regions underwent amplification using RNA transcripts as the source. HTBI primers were the set used in a first-round RT-PCR of the TCR CDR3. TCRdb analysed the multiplex PCR reads with MiXCR anew, one entry per CDR3 protein. Seen here are some 150,000 distinct CDR3 sequences, over 20% observed once, and the top ten hold more than 60%. For this clonotype: Its antigen is as yet unknown.

The chain joins TRBV20-1 to TRBJ2-5; D perhaps matches TRBD1 (5 bases). This clonotype originated in a woman aged 45 to 65 with Graves' hyperthyroidism that later progressed to Graves' ophthalmopathy. Sequencing was carried out using blood. The CDR3 nucleotides are TGCAGTGCTGGAAACAGGCGAAAGTACTTC. Translating gives CSAGNRRKYF.